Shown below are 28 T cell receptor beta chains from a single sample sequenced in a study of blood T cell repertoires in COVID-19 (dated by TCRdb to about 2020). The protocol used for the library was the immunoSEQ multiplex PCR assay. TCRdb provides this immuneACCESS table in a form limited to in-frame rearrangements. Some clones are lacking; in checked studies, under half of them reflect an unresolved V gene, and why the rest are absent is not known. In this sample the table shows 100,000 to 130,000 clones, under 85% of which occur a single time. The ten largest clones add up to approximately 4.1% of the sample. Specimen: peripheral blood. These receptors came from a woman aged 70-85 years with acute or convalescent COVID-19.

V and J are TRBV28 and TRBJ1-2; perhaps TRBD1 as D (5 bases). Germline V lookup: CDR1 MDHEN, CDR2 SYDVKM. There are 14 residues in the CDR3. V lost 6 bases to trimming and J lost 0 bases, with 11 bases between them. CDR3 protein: CASRGGGSNYGYTF. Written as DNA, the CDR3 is TGTGCCAGCAGGGGCGGGGGGTCTAACTATGGCTACACCTTC.

CDR3 sequence reads: CASSLNRDQPQHF. The CDR3 region has the DNA TGTGCCAGCAGTTTGAACAGAGATCAGCCCCAGCATTTT. V and J are TRBV27 and TRBJ1-5; D call uncertain. Between the trimmed V and J ends, which lost 3 bases and 5 bases, there was a span of 8 bases. This CDR3 comprises 13 residues. Germline V lookup: CDR1 MNHEY, CDR2 SMNVEV (reference sequence).

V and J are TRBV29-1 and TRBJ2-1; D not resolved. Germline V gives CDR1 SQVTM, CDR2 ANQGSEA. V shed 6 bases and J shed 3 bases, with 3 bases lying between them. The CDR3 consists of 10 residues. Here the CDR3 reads CSVGYNEQFF. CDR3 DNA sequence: TGCAGCGTCGGCTACAATGAGCAGTTCTTC.

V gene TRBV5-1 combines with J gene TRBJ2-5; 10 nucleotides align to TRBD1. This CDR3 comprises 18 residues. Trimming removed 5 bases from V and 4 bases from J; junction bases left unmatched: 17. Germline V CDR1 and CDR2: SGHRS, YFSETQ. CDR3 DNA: TGCGCCAGCAGATCTGCGCGTAACCGGGACAGGGGTGGAGAGACCCAGTACTTC. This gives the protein CASRSARNRDRGGETQYF. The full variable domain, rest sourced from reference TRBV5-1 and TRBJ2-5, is KAGVTQTPRYLIKTRGQQVTLSCSPISGHRSVSWYQQTPGQGLQFLFEYFSETQRNKGNFPGRFSGRQFSNSRSEMNVSTLELGDSALYLCASRSARNRDRGGETQYFGPGTRLLVL.

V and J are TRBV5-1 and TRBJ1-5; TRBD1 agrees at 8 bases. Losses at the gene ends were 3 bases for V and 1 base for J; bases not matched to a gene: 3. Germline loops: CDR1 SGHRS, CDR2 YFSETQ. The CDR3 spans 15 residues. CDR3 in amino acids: CASSSTGDSNQPQHF. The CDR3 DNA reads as TGCGCCAGCAGCTCGACAGGGGACAGCAATCAGCCCCAGCATTTT.

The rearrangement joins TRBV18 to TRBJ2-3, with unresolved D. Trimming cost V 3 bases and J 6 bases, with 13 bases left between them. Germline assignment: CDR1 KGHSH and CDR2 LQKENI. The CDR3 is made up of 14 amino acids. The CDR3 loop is CASSPETPPDTQYF. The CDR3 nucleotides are TGTGCCAGCTCACCGGAGACTCCCCCTGATACGCAGTATTTT.

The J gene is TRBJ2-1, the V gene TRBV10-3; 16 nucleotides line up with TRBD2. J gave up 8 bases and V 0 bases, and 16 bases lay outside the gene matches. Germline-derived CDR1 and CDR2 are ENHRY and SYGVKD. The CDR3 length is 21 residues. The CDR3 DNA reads TGTGCCATCAGTGAGTCCCCGGGACTAGCGGGGGGGCAGCGTTCAGCGGATGAGCAGTTCTTC. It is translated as CAISESPGLAGGQRSADEQFF.

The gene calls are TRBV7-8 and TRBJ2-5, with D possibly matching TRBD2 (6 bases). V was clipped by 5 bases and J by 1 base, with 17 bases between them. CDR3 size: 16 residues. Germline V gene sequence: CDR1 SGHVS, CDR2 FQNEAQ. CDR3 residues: CASSPEGLAFQETQYF. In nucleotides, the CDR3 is TGTGCCAGCAGCCCGGAGGGGTTAGCGTTCCAAGAGACCCAGTACTTC.

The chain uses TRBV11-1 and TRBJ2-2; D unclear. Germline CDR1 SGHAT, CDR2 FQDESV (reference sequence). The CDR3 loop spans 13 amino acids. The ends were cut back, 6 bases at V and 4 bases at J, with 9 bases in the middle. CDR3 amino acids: CASSFGRTGELFF. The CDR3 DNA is TGTGCCAGCAGTTTCGGTCGCACCGGGGAGCTGTTTTTT.

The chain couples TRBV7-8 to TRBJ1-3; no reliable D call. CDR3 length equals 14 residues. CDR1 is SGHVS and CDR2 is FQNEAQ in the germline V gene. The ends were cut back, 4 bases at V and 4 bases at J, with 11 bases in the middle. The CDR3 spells CASSSRLWGNTIYF. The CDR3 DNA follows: TGTGCCAGCAGCTCGCGACTCTGGGGAAACACCATATATTTT.

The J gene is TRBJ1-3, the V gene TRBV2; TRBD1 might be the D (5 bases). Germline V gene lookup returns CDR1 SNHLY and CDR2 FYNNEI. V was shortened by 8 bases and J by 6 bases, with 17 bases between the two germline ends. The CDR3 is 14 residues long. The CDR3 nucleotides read TGTGCCAGCCAAGAGTGGGGCCCCGAAAACACCATATATTTT. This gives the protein CASQEWGPENTIYF.

The CDR3 is CASSLQGAWNSPLHF. As DNA, the CDR3 is TGTGCCAGCAGTTTACAGGGGGCTTGGAATTCACCCCTCCACTTT. This chain connects TRBV28 to TRBJ1-6, with 8 nucleotides matching TRBD1. The CDR3 has 15 amino acids. V was clipped by 2 bases and J by 7 bases; unmatched bases: 4. The V gene's germline CDR1 is MDHEN and CDR2 SYDVKM.

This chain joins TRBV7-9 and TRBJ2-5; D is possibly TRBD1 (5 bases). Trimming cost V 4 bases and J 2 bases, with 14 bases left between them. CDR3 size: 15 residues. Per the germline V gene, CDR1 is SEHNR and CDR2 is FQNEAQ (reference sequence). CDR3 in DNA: TGTGCCAGCAGCTCCGTGGGGCCAGCACAAGAGACCCAGTACTTC. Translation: CASSSVGPAQETQYF.

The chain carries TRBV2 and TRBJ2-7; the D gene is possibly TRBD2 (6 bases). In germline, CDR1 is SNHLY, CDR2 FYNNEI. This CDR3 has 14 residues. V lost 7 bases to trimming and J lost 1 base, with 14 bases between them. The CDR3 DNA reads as TGTGCCAGCACTCAGGACTATCGATCCTACGAGCAGTACTTC. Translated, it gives CASTQDYRSYEQYF.

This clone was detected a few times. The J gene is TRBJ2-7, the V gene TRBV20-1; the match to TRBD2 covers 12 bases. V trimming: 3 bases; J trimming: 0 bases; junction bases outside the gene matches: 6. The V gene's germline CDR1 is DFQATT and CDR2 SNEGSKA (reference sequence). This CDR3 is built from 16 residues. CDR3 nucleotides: TGCAGTGCTAGTAGGACTAGCGGGGCTAGCTCCTACGAGCAGTACTTC. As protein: CSASRTSGASSYEQYF.

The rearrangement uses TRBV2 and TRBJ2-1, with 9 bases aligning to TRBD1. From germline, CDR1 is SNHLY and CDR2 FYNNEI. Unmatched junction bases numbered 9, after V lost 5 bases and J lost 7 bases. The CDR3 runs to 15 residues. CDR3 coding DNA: TGTGCCAGCAGTTACCGGGACAGGGAGGTAAATGAGCAGTTCTTC. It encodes CASSYRDREVNEQFF.

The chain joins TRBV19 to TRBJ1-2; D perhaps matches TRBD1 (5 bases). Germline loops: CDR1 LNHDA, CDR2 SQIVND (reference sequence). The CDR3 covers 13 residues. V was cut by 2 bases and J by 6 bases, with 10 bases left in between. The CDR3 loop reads CASSIYQGHGYTF. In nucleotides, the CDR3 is TGTGCCAGTAGTATATACCAGGGCCATGGCTACACCTTC.

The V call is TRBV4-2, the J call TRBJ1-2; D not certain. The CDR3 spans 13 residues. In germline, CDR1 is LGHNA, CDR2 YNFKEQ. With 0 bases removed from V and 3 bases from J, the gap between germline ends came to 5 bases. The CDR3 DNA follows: TGTGCCAGCAGCCAAGATCAGTACTATGGCTACACCTTC. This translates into CASSQDQYYGYTF.

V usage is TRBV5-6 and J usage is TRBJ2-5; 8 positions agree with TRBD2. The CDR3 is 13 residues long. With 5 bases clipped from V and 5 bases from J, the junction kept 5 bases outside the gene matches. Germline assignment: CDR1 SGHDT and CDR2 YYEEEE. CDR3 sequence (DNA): TGTGCCAGCAGTTTTAGCGGGGTGGAGACCCAGTACTTC. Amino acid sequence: CASSFSGVETQYF.

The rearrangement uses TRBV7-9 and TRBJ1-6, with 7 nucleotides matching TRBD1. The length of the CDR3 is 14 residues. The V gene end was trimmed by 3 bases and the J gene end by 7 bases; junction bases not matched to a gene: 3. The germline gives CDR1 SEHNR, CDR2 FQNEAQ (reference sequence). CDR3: CASSFGQVNSPLHF. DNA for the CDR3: TGTGCCAGCAGCTTCGGACAGGTCAATTCACCCCTCCACTTT.

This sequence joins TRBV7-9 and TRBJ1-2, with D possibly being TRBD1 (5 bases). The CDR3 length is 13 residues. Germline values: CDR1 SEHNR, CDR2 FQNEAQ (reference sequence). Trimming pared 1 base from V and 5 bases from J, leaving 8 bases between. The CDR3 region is CASSLEGEYGYTF. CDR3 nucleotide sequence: TGTGCCAGCAGCTTAGAAGGGGAATATGGCTACACCTTC.

The CDR3 sequence is CASSPMDRGGQPQHF. CDR3 in DNA: TGTGCCAGCAGCCCAATGGACAGGGGCGGCCAGCCCCAGCATTTT. This chain links TRBV7-9 with TRBJ1-5; 9 nucleotides agree with TRBD1. Germline V gene sequence: CDR1 SEHNR, CDR2 FQNEAQ (reference sequence). The V and J ends lost 5 bases and 7 bases, in that order; junction bases with no gene match: 9. CDR3 length: 15 residues.

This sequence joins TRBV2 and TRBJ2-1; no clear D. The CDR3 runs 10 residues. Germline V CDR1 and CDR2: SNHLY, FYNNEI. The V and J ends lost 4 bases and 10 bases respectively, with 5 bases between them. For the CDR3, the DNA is TGTGCCAGCAGTGTCCTGGAGCAGTTCTTC. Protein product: CASSVLEQFF.

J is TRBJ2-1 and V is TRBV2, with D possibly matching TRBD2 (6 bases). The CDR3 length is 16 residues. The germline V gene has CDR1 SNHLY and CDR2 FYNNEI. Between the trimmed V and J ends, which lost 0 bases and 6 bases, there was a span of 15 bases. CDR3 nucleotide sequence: TGTGCCAGCAGTGAAGCGGAACTAGCTGGGCTCAATGAGCAGTTCTTC. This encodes CASSEAELAGLNEQFF.

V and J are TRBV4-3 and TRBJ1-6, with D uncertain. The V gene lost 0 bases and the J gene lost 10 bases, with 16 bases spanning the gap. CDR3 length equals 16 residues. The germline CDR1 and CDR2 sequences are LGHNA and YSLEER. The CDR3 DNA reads TGCGCCAGCAGCCAAGATCGGGGAAGGGATGGCTCACCCCTCCACTTT. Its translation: CASSQDRGRDGSPLHF.

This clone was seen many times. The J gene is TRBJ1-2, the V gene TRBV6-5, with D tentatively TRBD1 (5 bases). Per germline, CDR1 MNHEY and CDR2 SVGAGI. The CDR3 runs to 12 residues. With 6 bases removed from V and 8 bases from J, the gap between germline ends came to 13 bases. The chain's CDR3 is CASSKAGGGYTF. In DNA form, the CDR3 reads TGTGCCAGCAGCAAGGCCGGGGGGGGCTACACCTTC.

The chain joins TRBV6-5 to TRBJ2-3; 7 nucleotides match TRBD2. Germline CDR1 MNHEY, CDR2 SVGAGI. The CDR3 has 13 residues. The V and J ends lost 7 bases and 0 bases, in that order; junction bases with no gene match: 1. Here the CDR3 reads CASMRESTDTQYF. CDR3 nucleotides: TGTGCCAGCATGCGGGAGAGCACAGATACGCAGTATTTT.

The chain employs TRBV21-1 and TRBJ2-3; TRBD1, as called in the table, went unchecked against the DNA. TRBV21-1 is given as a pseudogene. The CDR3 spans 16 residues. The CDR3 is CASSKEQYSSTDTQYF. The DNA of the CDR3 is TGTGCCAGCAGCAAAGAACAGTATTCTAGCACAGATACGCAGTATTTT.